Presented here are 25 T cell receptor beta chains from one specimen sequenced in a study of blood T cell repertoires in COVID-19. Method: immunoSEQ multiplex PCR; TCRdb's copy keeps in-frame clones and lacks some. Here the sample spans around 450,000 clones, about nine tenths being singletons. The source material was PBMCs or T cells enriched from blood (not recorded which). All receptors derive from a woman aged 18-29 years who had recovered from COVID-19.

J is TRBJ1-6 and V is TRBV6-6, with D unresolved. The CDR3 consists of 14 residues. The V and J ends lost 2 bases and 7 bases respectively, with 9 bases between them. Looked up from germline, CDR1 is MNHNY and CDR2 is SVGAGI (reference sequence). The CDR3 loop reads CASSYVSQNSPLHF. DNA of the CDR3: TGTGCCAGCAGTTACGTCTCGCAGAATTCACCCCTCCACTTT.

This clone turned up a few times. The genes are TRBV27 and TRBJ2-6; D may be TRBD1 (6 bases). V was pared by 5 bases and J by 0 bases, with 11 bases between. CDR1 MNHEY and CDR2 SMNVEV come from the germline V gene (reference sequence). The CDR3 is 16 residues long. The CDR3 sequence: CASSPYRVSGANVLTF. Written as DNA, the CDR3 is TGTGCCAGCAGTCCATACAGGGTCTCTGGGGCCAACGTCCTGACTTTC.

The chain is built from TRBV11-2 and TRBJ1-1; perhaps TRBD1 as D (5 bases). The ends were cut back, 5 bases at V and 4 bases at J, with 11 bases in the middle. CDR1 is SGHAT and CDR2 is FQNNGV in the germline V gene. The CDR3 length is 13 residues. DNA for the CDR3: TGTGCCAGCAGCCGCCAGGGCGGCACTGAAGCTTTCTTT. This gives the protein CASSRQGGTEAFF. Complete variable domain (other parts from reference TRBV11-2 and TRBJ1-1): EAGVAQSPRYKIIEKRQSVAFWCNPISGHATLYWYQQILGQGPKLLIQFQNNGVVDDSQLPKDRFSAERLKGVDSTLKIQPAKLEDSAVYLCASSRQGGTEAFFGQGTRLTVV.

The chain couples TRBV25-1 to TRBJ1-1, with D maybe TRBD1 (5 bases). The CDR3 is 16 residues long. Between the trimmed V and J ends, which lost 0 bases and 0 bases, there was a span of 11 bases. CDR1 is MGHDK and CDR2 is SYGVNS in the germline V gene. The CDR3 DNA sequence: TGTGCCAGCAGTGAATATGGAGGGGCCGTGAACACTGAAGCTTTCTTT. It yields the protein CASSEYGGAVNTEAFF. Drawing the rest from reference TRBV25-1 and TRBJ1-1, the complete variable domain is EADIYQTPRYLVIGTGKKITLECSQTMGHDKMYWYQQDPGMELHLIHYSYGVNSTEKGDLSSESTVSRIRTEHFPLTLESARPSHTSQYLCASSEYGGAVNTEAFFGQGTRLTVV.

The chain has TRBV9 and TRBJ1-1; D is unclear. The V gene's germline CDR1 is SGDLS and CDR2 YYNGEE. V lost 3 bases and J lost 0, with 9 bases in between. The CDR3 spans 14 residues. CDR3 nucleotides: TGTGCCAGCAGCGCGGGGATTTTGAACACTGAAGCTTTCTTT. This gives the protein CASSAGILNTEAFF.

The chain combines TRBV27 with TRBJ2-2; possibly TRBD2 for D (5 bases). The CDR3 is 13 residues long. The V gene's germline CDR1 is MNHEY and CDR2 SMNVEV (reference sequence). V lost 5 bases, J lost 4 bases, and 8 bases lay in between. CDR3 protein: CASSPRGTGELFF. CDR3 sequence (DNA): TGTGCCAGCAGTCCTCGGGGCACCGGGGAGCTGTTTTTT.

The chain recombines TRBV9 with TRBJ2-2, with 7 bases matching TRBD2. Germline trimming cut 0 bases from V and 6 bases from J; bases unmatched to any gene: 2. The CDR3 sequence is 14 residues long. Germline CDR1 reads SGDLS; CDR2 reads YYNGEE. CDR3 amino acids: CASSVGGGPGELFF. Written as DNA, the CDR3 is TGTGCCAGCAGCGTAGGCGGGGGACCCGGGGAGCTGTTTTTT. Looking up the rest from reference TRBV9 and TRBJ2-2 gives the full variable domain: DSGVTQTPKHLITATGQRVTLRCSPRSGDLSVYWYQQSLDQGLQFLIQYYNGEERAKGNILERFSAQQFPDLHSELNLSSLELGDSALYFCASSVGGGPGELFFGEGSRLTVL.

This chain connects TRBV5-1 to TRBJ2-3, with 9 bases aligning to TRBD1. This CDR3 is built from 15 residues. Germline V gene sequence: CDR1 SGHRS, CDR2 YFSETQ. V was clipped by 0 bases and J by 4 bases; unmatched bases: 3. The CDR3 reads CASSLVTGGADTQYF. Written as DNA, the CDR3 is TGCGCCAGCAGCTTGGTGACAGGGGGGGCAGATACGCAGTATTTT.

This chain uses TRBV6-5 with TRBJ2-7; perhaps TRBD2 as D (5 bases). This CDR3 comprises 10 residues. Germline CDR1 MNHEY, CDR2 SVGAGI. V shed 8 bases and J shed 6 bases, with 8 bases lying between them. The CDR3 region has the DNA TGTGCCAGCGGAGGAGGCGAGCAGTACTTC. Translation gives CASGGGEQYF.

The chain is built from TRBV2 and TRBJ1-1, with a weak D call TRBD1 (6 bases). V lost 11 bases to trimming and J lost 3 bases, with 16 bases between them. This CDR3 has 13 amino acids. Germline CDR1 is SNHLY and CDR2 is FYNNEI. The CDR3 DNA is TGTGCCCAGGGGAGGGCCGTTGACACTGAAGCTTTCTTT. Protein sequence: CAQGRAVDTEAFF.

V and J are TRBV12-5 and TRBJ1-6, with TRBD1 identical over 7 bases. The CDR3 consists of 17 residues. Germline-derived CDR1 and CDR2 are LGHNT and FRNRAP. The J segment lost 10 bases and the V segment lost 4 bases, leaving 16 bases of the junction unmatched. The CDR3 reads CASGWSGQSSLKSPLHF. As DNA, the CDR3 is TGTGCTAGTGGTTGGTCGGGACAGTCGAGTCTTAAATCACCCCTCCACTTT.

CDR3 in amino acids: CASSFSLGDPAYAGEQYF. The CDR3 nucleotides read TGTGCCAGCAGCTTTTCCCTCGGTGATCCTGCCTACGCCGGGGAGCAGTACTTC. V usage is TRBV7-2 and J usage is TRBJ2-7; no reliable D call. Germline CDR1 is SGHTA and CDR2 is FQGNSA. The germline V and J ends were trimmed by 3 bases and 7 bases, with 28 bases remaining between them. There are 18 residues in the CDR3.

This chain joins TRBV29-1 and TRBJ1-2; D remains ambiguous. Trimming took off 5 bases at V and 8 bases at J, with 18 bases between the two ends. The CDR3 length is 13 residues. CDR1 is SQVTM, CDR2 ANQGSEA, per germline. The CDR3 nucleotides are TGCAGCGTTCTAGAGTCAAGGAGTTTGGGCTACACCTTC. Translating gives CSVLESRSLGYTF.

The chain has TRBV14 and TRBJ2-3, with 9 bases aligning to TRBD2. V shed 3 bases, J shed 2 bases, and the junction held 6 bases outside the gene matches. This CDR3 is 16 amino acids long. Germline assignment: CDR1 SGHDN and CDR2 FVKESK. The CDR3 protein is CASSHGSGGSTDTQYF. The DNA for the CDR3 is TGTGCCAGCAGCCATGGTAGCGGGGGCTCCACAGATACGCAGTATTTT.

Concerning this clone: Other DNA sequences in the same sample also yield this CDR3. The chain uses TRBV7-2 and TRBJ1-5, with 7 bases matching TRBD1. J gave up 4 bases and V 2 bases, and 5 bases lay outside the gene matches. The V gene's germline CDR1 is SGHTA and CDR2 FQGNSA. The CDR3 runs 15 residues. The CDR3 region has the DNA TGTGCCAGCAGCTTACGGACAGGCAGTAATCAGCCCCAGCATTTT. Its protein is CASSLRTGSNQPQHF.

For the CDR3, the DNA is TGTGCCTGCCGCACTAGTTATGAGGACGAGCAGTACTTC. It codes for CACRTSYEDEQYF. The chain employs TRBV30 and TRBJ2-7; D may be TRBD2 (5 bases). This CDR3 is 13 amino acids long. The V gene lost 6 bases and the J gene lost 5 bases, with 17 bases spanning the gap. Germline-derived CDR1 and CDR2 are GTSNPN and SVGIG (reference sequence).

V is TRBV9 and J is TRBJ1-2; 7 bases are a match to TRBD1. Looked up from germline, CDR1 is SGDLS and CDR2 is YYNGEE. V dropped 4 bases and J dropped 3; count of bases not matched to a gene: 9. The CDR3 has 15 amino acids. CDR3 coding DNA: TGTGCCAGCAGCACGAACCCCGACAGGGACTATGGCTACACCTTC. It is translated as CASSTNPDRDYGYTF.

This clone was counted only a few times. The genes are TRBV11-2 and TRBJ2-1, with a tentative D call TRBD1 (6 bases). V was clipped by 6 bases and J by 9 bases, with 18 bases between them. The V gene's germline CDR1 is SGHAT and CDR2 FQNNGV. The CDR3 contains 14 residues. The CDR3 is CASSPTGGSSEQFF. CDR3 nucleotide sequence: TGTGCCAGCAGTCCGACAGGCGGTAGTAGTGAGCAGTTCTTC.

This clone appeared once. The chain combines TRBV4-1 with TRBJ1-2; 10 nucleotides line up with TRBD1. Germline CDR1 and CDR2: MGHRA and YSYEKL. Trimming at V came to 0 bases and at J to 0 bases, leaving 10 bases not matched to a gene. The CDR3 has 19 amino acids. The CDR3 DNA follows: TGCGCCAGCAGCCAAGATTTTAGGGGACAGGGGTCAACTAACTATGGCTACACCTTC. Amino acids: CASSQDFRGQGSTNYGYTF.

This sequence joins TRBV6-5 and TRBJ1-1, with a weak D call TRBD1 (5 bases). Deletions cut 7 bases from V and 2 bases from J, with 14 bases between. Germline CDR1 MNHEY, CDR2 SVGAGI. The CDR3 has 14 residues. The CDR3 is CASTAGRANTEAFF. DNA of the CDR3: TGTGCCAGCACCGCAGGCAGGGCTAACACTGAAGCTTTCTTT.

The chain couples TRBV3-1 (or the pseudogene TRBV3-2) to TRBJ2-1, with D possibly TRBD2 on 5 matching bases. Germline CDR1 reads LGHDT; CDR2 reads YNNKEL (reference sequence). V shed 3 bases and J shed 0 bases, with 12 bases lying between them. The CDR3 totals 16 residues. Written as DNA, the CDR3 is TGTGCCAGCAGCCACCACCTCGGGGACTCCTACAATGAGCAGTTCTTC. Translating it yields CASSHHLGDSYNEQFF.

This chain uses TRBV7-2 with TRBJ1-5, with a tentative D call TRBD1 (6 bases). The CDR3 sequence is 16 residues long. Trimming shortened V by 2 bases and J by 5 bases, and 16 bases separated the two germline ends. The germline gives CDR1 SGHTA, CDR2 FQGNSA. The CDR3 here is CASSLRPSGAHQPQHF. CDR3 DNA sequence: TGTGCCAGCAGCTTACGACCGTCAGGGGCACATCAGCCCCAGCATTTT. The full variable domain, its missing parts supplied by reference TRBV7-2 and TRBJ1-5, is GAGVSQSPSNKVTEKGKDVELRCDPISGHTALYWYRQSLGQGLEFLIYFQGNSAPDKSGLPSDRFSAERTGGSVSTLTIQRTQQEDSAVYLCASSLRPSGAHQPQHFGDGTRLSIL.

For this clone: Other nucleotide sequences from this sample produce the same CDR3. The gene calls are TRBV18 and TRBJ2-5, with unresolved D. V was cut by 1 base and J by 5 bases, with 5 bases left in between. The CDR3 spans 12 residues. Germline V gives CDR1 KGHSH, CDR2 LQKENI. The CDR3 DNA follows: TGTGCCAGCTCACCACGTGGCGAGACCCAGTACTTC. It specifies CASSPRGETQYF.

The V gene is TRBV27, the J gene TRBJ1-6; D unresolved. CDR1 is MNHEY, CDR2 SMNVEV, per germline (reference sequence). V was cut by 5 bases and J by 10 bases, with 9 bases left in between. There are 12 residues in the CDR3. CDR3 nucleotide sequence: TGTGCCAGCAGTAACGCGCGGTCACCCCTCCACTTT. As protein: CASSNARSPLHF.

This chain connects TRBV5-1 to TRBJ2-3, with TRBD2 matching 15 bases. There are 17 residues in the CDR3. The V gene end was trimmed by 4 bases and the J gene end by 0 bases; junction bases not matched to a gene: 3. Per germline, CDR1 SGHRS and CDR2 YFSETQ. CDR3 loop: CASSGLAGGPSTDTQYF. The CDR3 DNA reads TGCGCCAGCAGCGGACTAGCGGGGGGGCCAAGCACAGATACGCAGTATTTT.